The sequence of this TCR beta chain was determined in a study of untreated major depressive disorder. Study-wide results and caveats: CD4+ T cells from depressed patients used TRBV05-01 (Vbeta 5.1) more often than controls. The small study sample limits how generally findings apply.

Points on this clone: Antigen: not known.

Each depressed patient was matched pairwise with a non-depressed control on sex, age, current smoking status and body mass index. Blood, approximately 30 ml, was drawn into EDTA tubes. Sequencing used immunoSEQ multiplex PCR; TCRdb keeps in-frame clones, though not all of them. The table shows some 20,000 clones, with more than 75% occurring only once. V was pared by 7 bases and J by 9 bases, with 18 bases of the junction left unmatched. The CDR3 contains 15 residues. The germline gives CDR1 MNHEY, CDR2 SVGAGI. The V call is TRBV6-5, the J call TRBJ2-7, with 7 bases matching TRBD2. This TCR derives from a woman under 40 in good health. The sample comprised CD4+ T cells from PBMCs. The CDR3: CASTAVGGDFLGQYF. The CDR3 coding sequence is TGTGCCAGCACCGCGGTTGGGGGGGATTTCTTGGGGCAGTACTTC.